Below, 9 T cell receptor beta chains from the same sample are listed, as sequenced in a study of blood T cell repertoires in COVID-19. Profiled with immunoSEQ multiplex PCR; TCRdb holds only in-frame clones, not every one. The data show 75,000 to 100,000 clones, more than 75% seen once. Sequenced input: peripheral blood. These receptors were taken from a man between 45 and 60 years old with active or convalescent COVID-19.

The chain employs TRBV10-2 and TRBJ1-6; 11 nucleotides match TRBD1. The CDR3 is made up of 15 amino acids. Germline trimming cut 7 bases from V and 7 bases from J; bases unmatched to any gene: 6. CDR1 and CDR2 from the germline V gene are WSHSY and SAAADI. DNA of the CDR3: TGCGCCAGCAATGGACAGGGGGCAGGAAATTCACCCCTCCACTTT. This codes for CASNGQGAGNSPLHF.

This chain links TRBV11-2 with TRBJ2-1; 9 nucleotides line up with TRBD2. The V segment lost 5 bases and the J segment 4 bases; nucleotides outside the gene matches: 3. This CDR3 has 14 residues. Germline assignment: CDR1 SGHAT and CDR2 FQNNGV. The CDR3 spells CASSPSGVYNEQFF. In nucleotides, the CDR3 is TGTGCCAGCAGCCCTAGCGGGGTATACAATGAGCAGTTCTTC. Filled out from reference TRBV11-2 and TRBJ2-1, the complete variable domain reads EAGVAQSPRYKIIEKRQSVAFWCNPISGHATLYWYQQILGQGPKLLIQFQNNGVVDDSQLPKDRFSAERLKGVDSTLKIQPAKLEDSAVYLCASSPSGVYNEQFFGPGTRLTVL.

CDR3 sequence: CASSLRDRETQYF. CDR3 sequence (DNA): TGTGCCAGCTCACTAAGGGACAGAGAGACCCAGTACTTC. This rearrangement joins TRBV18 to TRBJ2-5; TRBD1 aligns across 7 bases. The V gene end was trimmed by 4 bases and the J gene end by 4 bases; junction bases not matched to a gene: 3. The germline V gene has CDR1 KGHSH and CDR2 LQKENI. This CDR3 region has 13 residues.

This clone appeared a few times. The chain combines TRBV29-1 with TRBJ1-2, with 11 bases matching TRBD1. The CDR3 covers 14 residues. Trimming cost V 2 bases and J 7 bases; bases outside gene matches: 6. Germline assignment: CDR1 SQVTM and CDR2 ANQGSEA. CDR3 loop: CSVEIGQGARGYTF. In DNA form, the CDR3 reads TGCAGCGTTGAAATTGGACAGGGGGCGCGTGGCTACACCTTC.

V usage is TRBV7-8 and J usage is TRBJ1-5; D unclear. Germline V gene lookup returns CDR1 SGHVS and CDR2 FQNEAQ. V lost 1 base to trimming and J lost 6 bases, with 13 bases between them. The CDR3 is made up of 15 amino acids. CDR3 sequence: CASSLVRDLGQPQHF. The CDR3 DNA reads TGTGCCAGCAGCTTAGTGCGGGATTTGGGTCAGCCCCAGCATTTT.

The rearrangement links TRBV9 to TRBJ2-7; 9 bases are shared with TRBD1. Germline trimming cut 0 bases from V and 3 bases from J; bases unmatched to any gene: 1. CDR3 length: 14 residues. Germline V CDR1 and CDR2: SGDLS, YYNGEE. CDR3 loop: CASSVDRGHYEQYV. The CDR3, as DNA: TGTGCCAGCAGCGTAGACAGGGGGCACTACGAGCAGTACGTC.

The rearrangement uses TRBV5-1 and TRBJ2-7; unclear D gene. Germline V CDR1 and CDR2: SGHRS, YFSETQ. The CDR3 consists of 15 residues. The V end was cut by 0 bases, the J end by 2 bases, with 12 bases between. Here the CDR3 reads CASSLGPTPPYEQYV. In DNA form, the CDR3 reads TGCGCCAGCAGCTTGGGACCGACTCCTCCCTACGAGCAGTACGTC.

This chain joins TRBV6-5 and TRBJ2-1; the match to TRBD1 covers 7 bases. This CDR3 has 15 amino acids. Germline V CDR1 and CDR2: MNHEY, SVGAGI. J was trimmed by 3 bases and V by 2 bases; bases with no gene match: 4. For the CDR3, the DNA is TGTGCCAGCAGTTACACAGGGGCCAACTACAATGAGCAGTTCTTC. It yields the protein CASSYTGANYNEQFF.

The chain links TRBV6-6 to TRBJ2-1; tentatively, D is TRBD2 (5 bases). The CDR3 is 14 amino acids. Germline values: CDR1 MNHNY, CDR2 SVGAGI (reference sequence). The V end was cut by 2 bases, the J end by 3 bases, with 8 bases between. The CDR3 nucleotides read TGTGCCAGCAGTTACGGACTGGACTACAATGAGCAGTTCTTC. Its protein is CASSYGLDYNEQFF.